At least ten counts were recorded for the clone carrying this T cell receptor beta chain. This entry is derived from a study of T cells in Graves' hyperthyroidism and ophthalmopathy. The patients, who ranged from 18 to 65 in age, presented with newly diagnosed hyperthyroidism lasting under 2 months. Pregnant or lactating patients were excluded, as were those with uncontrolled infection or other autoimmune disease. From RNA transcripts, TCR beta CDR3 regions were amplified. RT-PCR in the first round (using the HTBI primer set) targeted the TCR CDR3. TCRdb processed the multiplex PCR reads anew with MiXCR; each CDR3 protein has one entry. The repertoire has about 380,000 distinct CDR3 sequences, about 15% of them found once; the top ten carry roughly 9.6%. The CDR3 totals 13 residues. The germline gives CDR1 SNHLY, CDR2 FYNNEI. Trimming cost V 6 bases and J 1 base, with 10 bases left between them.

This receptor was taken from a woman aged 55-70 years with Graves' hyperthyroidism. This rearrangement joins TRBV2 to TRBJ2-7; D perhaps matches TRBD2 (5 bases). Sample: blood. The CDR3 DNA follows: TGTGCCAGCAGGTGGGCGGGTTCCTACGAGCAGTACTTC. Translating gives CASRWAGSYEQYF.